This TCR beta chain is drawn from a study of OX40 agonist ivuxolimab in advanced cancers. The CDR3 runs 14 residues. CDR1 is SGHNT, CDR2 YYREEE, per germline (reference sequence). The V end lost 4 bases, the J end lost 7 bases, and 14 bases lay between the germline ends. Libraries were prepared by immunoSEQ multiplex PCR; TCRdb keeps only in-frame clonotypes and omits some of them. The table shows 70,000 to 90,000 clones, with about 88% occurring only once. This chain uses TRBV5-4 with TRBJ2-2; no clear D gene. This TCR derives from an adult with an advanced solid tumor such as melanoma, head and neck, liver or kidney cancer. The sequencing used CD4+ or CD8+ T cells sorted from blood, collected in a trial of the OX40 agonist ivuxolimab. CDR3 sequence reads: CASSPTNIHGELFF. CDR3 sequence (DNA): TGTGCCAGCAGCCCCACCAATATACACGGGGAGCTGTTTTTT.